This T cell receptor (beta chain) was observed in a study of blood T cell repertoires in COVID-19. Background on the study: The origin of the acute and convalescent COVID-19 samples was the United States, Italy and Spain.

Original handling: Reference gene primer amplification in the assay estimated nucleated cell counts. Assay: immunoSEQ multiplex PCR; the TCRdb copy retains only in-frame clones and omits some. V and J calls and clone size are those listed in that table; D and trimming were worked out from the DNA. The repertoire holds 100,000 or so clones, with roughly 79% as singletons. The CDR3 contains 16 residues. The germline gives CDR1 SGHNT, CDR2 YYREEE (reference sequence). V was pared by 4 bases and J by 2 bases, with 9 bases of the junction left unmatched. The chain couples TRBV5-4 to TRBJ1-2, with 9 bases aligning to TRBD1. This TCR was recovered from a human donor in a cohort sampled during active COVID-19. The sequencing sample was made of peripheral blood. CDR3 in DNA: TGTGCCAGCAGCCTCCGCCTCACAGGGGGCAACTATGGCTACACCTTC. Translated, it gives CASSLRLTGGNYGYTF.